These 16 T cell receptor beta chains were all obtained from the same sample, sequenced in a study of cytomegalovirus exposure and HLA in healthy donors. The study ran its PCR with 60 Vbeta and 13 Jbeta primers. Sequenced by immunoSEQ multiplex PCR; TCRdb stores in-frame clones only, minus some. Among 150,000 to 200,000 clones listed, 75% to 85% were seen once. Sequenced sample: PBMCs. Source of these receptors: a man aged 25-45 years in good health and CMV-seropositive.

DNA for the CDR3: TGTGCCAGCAGCGAATTCCTACAGGGTAGTAGCTATGGCTACACCTTC. Its protein is CASSEFLQGSSYGYTF. The rearrangement joins TRBV5-6 to TRBJ1-2; D possibly corresponds to TRBD1 (6 bases). Per the germline V gene, CDR1 is SGHDT and CDR2 is YYEEEE. Trimming took 4 bases from V and 4 from J, leaving 20 bases between them. The length of the CDR3 is 16 residues.

This chain links TRBV9 with TRBJ2-3, with D perhaps matching TRBD1 (6 bases). Germline V lookup: CDR1 SGDLS, CDR2 YYNGEE. Trimming left V 2 bases short and J 1 base short, with 11 bases between. The CDR3 has 15 amino acids. CDR3 loop: CASSVEGVRTDTQYF. The CDR3 DNA reads as TGTGCCAGCAGCGTTGAGGGGGTCCGCACAGATACGCAGTATTTT.

This clone occurred a few times. This rearrangement joins TRBV18 to TRBJ2-7; 11 positions match TRBD2. After removal of 1 base from V and 5 bases from J, the junction contained 4 bases not matched to a gene. CDR3 length: 15 residues. Per germline, CDR1 KGHSH and CDR2 LQKENI. The CDR3 DNA is TGTGCCAGCTCACCACTAACTAGCGGGAGCAACGAGCAGTACTTC. It translates to CASSPLTSGSNEQYF.

The genes are TRBV7-8 and TRBJ1-5; tentatively, D is TRBD1 (5 bases). Germline CDR1 and CDR2: SGHVS and FQNEAQ. Deletions cut 1 base from V and 5 bases from J, with 6 bases between. This CDR3 comprises 13 residues. CDR3 sequence reads: CASSLGGDQPQHF. The CDR3 nucleotides read TGTGCCAGCAGCTTAGGGGGGGATCAGCCCCAGCATTTT.

This clone has just one count. This chain uses TRBV4-3 with TRBJ1-6; the D is unclear. Trimming left V 1 base short and J 5 bases short, with 6 bases between. CDR1 and CDR2 from the germline V gene are LGHNA and YSLEER. The CDR3 has 14 residues. The CDR3 DNA sequence: TGCGCCAGCAGCCAAGGCGGAAATAATTCACCCCTCCACTTT. It translates to CASSQGGNNSPLHF.

The V gene is TRBV2, the J gene TRBJ2-2, with D possibly matching TRBD1 (6 bases). CDR3 size: 16 residues. The V gene lost 7 bases and the J gene lost 0 bases, with 15 bases spanning the gap. The germline V gene has CDR1 SNHLY and CDR2 FYNNEI. This CDR3 reads CASNPQGTTNTGELFF. The CDR3 DNA is TGTGCCAGCAACCCTCAGGGGACCACGAACACCGGGGAGCTGTTTTTT.

The rearrangement joins TRBV7-8 to TRBJ1-6, with 8 bases fitting TRBD1. V lost 2 bases, J lost 5 bases, and 5 bases stayed unmatched. The length of the CDR3 is 16 residues. CDR1 is SGHVS and CDR2 is FQNEAQ in the germline V gene. CDR3 sequence: CASSLSGQGNNSPLHF. For the CDR3, the DNA is TGTGCCAGCAGCTTAAGTGGACAGGGAAATAATTCACCCCTCCACTTT.

This sequence joins TRBV5-4 and TRBJ2-5; 7 positions match TRBD2. CDR1 is SGHNT, CDR2 YYREEE, per germline (reference sequence). With 4 bases clipped from V and 7 bases from J, the junction kept 10 bases outside the gene matches. This CDR3 region has 14 residues. CDR3 loop: CASSPKVGGSTQYF. The DNA of the CDR3 is TGTGCCAGCAGCCCAAAGGTGGGGGGGTCGACCCAGTACTTC.

A remark on this clone: Mismatch with germline at one junction end may stem from a read error. The J gene is TRBJ2-1, the V gene TRBV7-9; TRBD2 matches at 9 bases. This CDR3 is built from 17 residues. The germline V gene has CDR1 SEHNR and CDR2 FQNEAQ (reference sequence). Written as DNA, the CDR3 is TGTTCCAGCAGCCCCAAAGGGGGACTAGCCCTCCCCAATGAGCAGTTCTTC. Protein sequence: CSSSPKGGLALPNEQFF.

This clone occurred once. This chain uses TRBV6-5 with TRBJ2-5, with unresolved D. CDR1 and CDR2 from the germline V gene are MNHEY and SVGAGI. The V end was cut by 5 bases, the J end by 5 bases, with 9 bases between. The CDR3 sequence is 12 residues long. CDR3 in amino acids: CASSRAGETQYF. In nucleotides, the CDR3 is TGTGCCAGCAGTAGAGCCGGGGAGACCCAGTACTTC.

This clone was observed once. CDR3 sequence reads: CASSLSTGGTGYTF. The CDR3 nucleotides are TGTGCCAGCAGTTTATCGACAGGGGGTACGGGCTACACCTTC. V is TRBV27 and J is TRBJ1-2, with 9 bases aligning to TRBD1. The CDR3 consists of 14 residues. V lost 0 bases to trimming and J lost 8 bases; unmatched junction nucleotides: 4. Germline V lookup: CDR1 MNHEY, CDR2 SMNVEV (reference sequence).

The chain couples TRBV27 to TRBJ2-1, with 8 bases fitting TRBD1. Germline V gene data show CDR1 as MNHEY and CDR2 as SMNVEV (reference sequence). CDR3 size: 17 residues. J lost 0 bases, V lost 4 bases, and 8 bases had no gene match. The CDR3 here is CASSSRTGPSSYNEQFF. The CDR3 nucleotides are TGTGCCAGCAGTTCCCGGACAGGGCCTAGCTCCTACAATGAGCAGTTCTTC.

The V call is TRBV20-1, the J call TRBJ2-1; D is ambiguous. V was pared by 3 bases and J by 8 bases, with 8 bases between. The CDR3 consists of 11 residues. Germline CDR1 is DFQATT and CDR2 is SNEGSKA (reference sequence). CDR3 sequence reads: CSASRGYEQFF. In DNA form, the CDR3 reads TGCAGTGCTAGTCGTGGCTATGAGCAGTTCTTC.

For the CDR3, the DNA is TGTGCCAGCAGCCAAGTCTGGGGGCCTGGGGCCAACGTCCTGACTTTC. This gives the protein CASSQVWGPGANVLTF. This chain connects TRBV14 to TRBJ2-6, with D possibly matching TRBD1 (6 bases). The germline V gene encodes CDR1 SGHDN and CDR2 FVKESK. V was pared by 1 base and J by 2 bases, with 9 bases between. The CDR3 contains 16 residues.

This clone was seen just once. The V gene is TRBV28, the J gene TRBJ1-2, with 9 bases identical to TRBD1. Germline CDR1 MDHEN, CDR2 SYDVKM. Trimming cost V 10 bases and J 4 bases; bases outside gene matches: 16. The CDR3 loop spans 16 amino acids. The CDR3 loop reads CAIRDKRQGEIYGYTF. The CDR3 DNA follows: TGTGCCATCCGAGACAAAAGACAGGGGGAGATCTATGGCTACACCTTC.

The chain recombines TRBV5-4 with TRBJ2-7, with 8 bases that match TRBD1. Germline trimming cut 4 bases from V and 3 bases from J; bases unmatched to any gene: 9. This CDR3 is built from 15 residues. Germline assignment: CDR1 SGHNT and CDR2 YYREEE (reference sequence). CDR3 nucleotides: TGTGCCAGCAGCGACAGGACAGGGTCCCTCTACGAGCAGTACTTC. Translation gives CASSDRTGSLYEQYF.